Shown below are 10 T cell receptor beta chains from a single sample sequenced in a study of blood T cell repertoires in COVID-19. Repertoires were generated with immunoSEQ multiplex PCR, while TCRdb's copy carries only in-frame clones and drops some. The sample yields approximately 260,000 clones, around 90% seen once. Specimen: peripheral blood. The receptors stem from a man aged 50 or older with acute or convalescent COVID-19.

Remarks on this clone: This same CDR3 is encoded by further DNA sequences in the sample. This sequence joins TRBV9 and TRBJ2-7; D unresolved. The V gene lost 0 bases and the J gene lost 0 bases, with 7 bases spanning the gap. The CDR3 covers 14 residues. Germline V lookup: CDR1 SGDLS, CDR2 YYNGEE. CDR3 region: CASSVDHSSYEQYF. CDR3 nucleotide sequence: TGTGCCAGCAGCGTAGACCACAGCTCCTACGAGCAGTACTTC.

The chain carries TRBV6-5 and TRBJ2-7, with TRBD1 matching 10 bases. The CDR3 has 14 residues. The V gene's germline CDR1 is MNHEY and CDR2 SVGAGI. V shed 7 bases, J shed 3 bases, and the junction held 6 bases outside the gene matches. In DNA form, the CDR3 reads TGTGCCAGCATAACGCGGGACAGGGGCTACGAGCAGTACTTC. Protein sequence: CASITRDRGYEQYF.

V gene TRBV9 combines with J gene TRBJ1-6; 7 bases fit TRBD1. Trimming at V came to 4 bases and at J to 7 bases, leaving 11 bases not matched to a gene. Germline values: CDR1 SGDLS, CDR2 YYNGEE. This CDR3 region has 16 residues. CDR3 DNA: TGTGCCAGCAGCCCGGGGACAGCCCCGGGCAATTCACCCCTCCACTTT. Translation gives CASSPGTAPGNSPLHF. Full variable domain (outside the CDR3, taken from reference TRBV9 and TRBJ1-6): DSGVTQTPKHLITATGQRVTLRCSPRSGDLSVYWYQQSLDQGLQFLIQYYNGEERAKGNILERFSAQQFPDLHSELNLSSLELGDSALYFCASSPGTAPGNSPLHFGNGTRLTVT.

In nucleotides, the CDR3 is TGTGCCAGCACGAGGGCCGATGAAAAACTGTTTTTT. Its translation is CASTRADEKLFF. V and J are TRBV2 and TRBJ1-4; D not resolved. Trimming took off 7 bases at V and 6 bases at J, with 9 bases between the two ends. Germline CDR1 and CDR2: SNHLY and FYNNEI. This CDR3 has 12 amino acids.

The V call is TRBV4-2, the J call TRBJ1-4; 8 positions agree with TRBD1. V gave up 4 bases and J gave up 8 bases; unmatched junction bases: 9. CDR1 is LGHNA and CDR2 is YNFKEQ in the germline V gene. This CDR3 is built from 15 residues. CDR3 loop: CASSRGQGAGEKLFF. CDR3 bases: TGTGCCAGCAGCCGAGGGCAGGGGGCGGGGGAAAAACTGTTTTTT.

The sample holds a few counts of this clone. The rearrangement uses TRBV9 and TRBJ2-2; 12 nucleotides line up with TRBD2. V trimming: 2 bases; J trimming: 5 bases; junction bases outside the gene matches: 4. This CDR3 spans 16 amino acids. Germline V gene lookup returns CDR1 SGDLS and CDR2 YYNGEE. The CDR3 sequence: CASSVSSGGATGELFF. In DNA, the CDR3 is TGTGCCAGCAGCGTTTCTAGCGGGGGGGCGACCGGGGAGCTGTTTTTT.

The chain joins TRBV6-6 to TRBJ2-3; maybe TRBD1 (5 bases). Germline CDR1 reads MNHNY; CDR2 reads SVGAGI (reference sequence). The CDR3 has 14 residues. Trimming left V 2 bases short and J 5 bases short, with 11 bases between. Here the CDR3 DNA reads TGTGCCAGCAGTTACCGTGGGGCGGAAGATACGCAGTATTTT. Encoded protein: CASSYRGAEDTQYF.

This clone has just a few counts. The rearrangement joins TRBV14 to TRBJ1-4; 8 nucleotides match TRBD1. The CDR3 contains 15 residues. The germline V gene encodes CDR1 SGHDN and CDR2 FVKESK. V lost 4 bases, J lost 5 bases, and 6 bases stayed unmatched. CDR3: CASSRTGRQNEKLFF. The CDR3 DNA is TGTGCCAGCAGCCGGACAGGGAGGCAGAATGAAAAACTGTTTTTT.

The V gene is TRBV19, the J gene TRBJ1-4; TRBD1 agrees at 9 bases. CDR3 size: 15 residues. The V gene end was trimmed by 5 bases and the J gene end by 3 bases; junction bases not matched to a gene: 4. The germline gives CDR1 LNHDA, CDR2 SQIVND (reference sequence). CDR3 coding DNA: TGTGCCAGTAGTCCGCGGACAGGGGCTAATGAAAAACTGTTTTTT. The encoded protein is CASSPRTGANEKLFF.

The chain combines TRBV30 with TRBJ2-5, with 7 bases aligning to TRBD2. V shed 3 bases and J 2 bases; nucleotides not matched to a gene: 6. In germline, CDR1 is GTSNPN, CDR2 SVGIG (reference sequence). The CDR3 totals 14 residues. In DNA form, the CDR3 reads TGTGCCTGGAGCTGGCTAGCGGTACAAGAGACCCAGTACTTC. Protein sequence: CAWSWLAVQETQYF.